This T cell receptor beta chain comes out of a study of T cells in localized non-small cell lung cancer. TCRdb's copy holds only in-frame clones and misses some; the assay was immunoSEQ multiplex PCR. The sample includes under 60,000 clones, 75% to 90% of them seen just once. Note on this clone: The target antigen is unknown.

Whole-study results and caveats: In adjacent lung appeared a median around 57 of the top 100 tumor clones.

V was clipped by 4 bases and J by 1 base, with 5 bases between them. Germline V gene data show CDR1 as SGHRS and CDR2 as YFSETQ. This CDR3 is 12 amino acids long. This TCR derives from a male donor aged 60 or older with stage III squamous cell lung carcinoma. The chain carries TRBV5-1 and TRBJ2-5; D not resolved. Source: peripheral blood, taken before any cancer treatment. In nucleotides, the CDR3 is TGCGCCAGCAGCACCTCCCAAGAGACCCAGTACTTC. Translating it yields CASSTSQETQYF.